This T cell receptor beta chain was identified in a study of T cells after yellow fever vaccination. Trimming cost V 3 bases and J 11 bases, with 19 bases left between them. The CDR3 has 14 residues. Germline V gene lookup returns CDR1 SNHLY and CDR2 FYNNEI. A single record per CDR3 protein comes from TCRdb applying MiXCR to the 5' RACE reads. This table has fewer than 85,000 distinct CDR3 sequences, roughly 7.4% appearing once. The sequences come from CD8+ T cells sorted from PBMCs, collected on the day of the yellow fever booster vaccination. The V and J genes are TRBV2 and TRBJ1-1, with a weak D call TRBD1 (5 bases). The sequence derives from a man aged 30-40 years who received the YFV17D yellow fever vaccine. The CDR3 spells CASSDYGGEGSAFF. CDR3 nucleotide sequence: TGTGCCAGCAGTGATTATGGGGGAGAGGGTTCGGCTTTCTTT.